This T cell receptor (beta chain) appears in the sequencing data of a study of T-cell reconstitution after alpha-beta-depleted transplantation in children. The sample holds a few counts of this clonotype. In germline, CDR1 is SGHVS, CDR2 FNYEAQ. Trimming cost V 0 bases and J 1 base, with 9 bases left between them. This CDR3 spans 15 amino acids. Unique molecular identifiers featured in how the TCRbeta library was prepared. TCRdb re-derived calls from the PCR reads in MiXCR, one entry per CDR3 protein. Here the sample spans just under 550,000 distinct CDR3 sequences, around 19% being singletons. This TCR derives from a human donor who donated a stem cell graft to a child with acute lymphoblastic leukemia. Specimen: PBMCs from the stem cell graft donor, collected from the stem cell graft. The chain carries TRBV7-6 and TRBJ1-1; a weak D match, TRBD1 (6 bases). The CDR3 is CASSLAPGANTEAFF. The CDR3 DNA follows: TGTGCCAGCAGCTTAGCGCCAGGGGCGAACACTGAAGCTTTCTTT.